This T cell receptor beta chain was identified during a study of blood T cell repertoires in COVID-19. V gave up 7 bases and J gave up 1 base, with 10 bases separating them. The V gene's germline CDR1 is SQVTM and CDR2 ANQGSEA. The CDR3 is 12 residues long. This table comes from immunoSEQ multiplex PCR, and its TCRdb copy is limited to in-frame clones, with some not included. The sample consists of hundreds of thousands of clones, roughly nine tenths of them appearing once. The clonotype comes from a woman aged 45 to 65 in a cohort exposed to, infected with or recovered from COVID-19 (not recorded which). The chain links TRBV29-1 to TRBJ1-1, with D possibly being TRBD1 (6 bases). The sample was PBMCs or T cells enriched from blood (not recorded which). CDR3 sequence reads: CSAGTQNTEAFF. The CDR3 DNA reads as TGCAGCGCTGGGACACAGAACACTGAAGCTTTCTTT.